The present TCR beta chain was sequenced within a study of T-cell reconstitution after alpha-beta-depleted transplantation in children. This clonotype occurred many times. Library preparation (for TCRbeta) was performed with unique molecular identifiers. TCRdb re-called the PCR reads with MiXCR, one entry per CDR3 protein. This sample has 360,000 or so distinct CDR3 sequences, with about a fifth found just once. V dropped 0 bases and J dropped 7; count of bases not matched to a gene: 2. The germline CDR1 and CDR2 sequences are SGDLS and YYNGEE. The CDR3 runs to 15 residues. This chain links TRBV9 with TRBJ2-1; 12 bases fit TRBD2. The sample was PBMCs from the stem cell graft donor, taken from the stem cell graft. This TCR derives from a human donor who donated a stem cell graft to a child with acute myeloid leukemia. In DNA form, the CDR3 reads TGTGCCAGCAGCGTAGGAGGGACTAGCGGGAATGAGCAGTTCTTC. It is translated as CASSVGGTSGNEQFF.